Detailed here is one TCR beta chain. Its antigen is unknown. The deep-level immunoSEQ assay was used. The data were produced by immunoSEQ multiplex PCR, yet TCRdb's version contains in-frame clones alone and is incomplete. The sample comprises about 2.1 million clones, just over 90% of which are singletons, and about 1.7% rests with the top ten. The source of the sample is a study of shared clonotypes between healthy human individuals. Study results and limitations: Read depth was anticipated to influence clonotype sharing among donors.

Positive CCR7 selection of CD45RO-negative cells yielded the naive CD8 cells, and terminally differentiated effector memory CD45RA+ cells were excluded. CDR3 length equals 14 residues. Germline assignment: CDR1 SGHRS and CDR2 YFSETQ. V was clipped by 4 bases and J by 0 bases, with 10 bases between them. The receptor's source is a man aged 18 to 30 in good health. Some clones in this sample may be carry-over from other donors' samples. V usage is TRBV5-1 and J usage is TRBJ1-1; D is perhaps TRBD1 (6 bases). Sample: naive CD8+ T cells from PBMCs. Written as DNA, the CDR3 is TGCGCCAGCAGCGCGCGGGACATGAACACTGAAGCTTTCTTT. Amino acids: CASSARDMNTEAFF.